This T cell receptor (beta chain) derives from a study of Graves' ophthalmopathy and Graves' hyperthyroidism. With a duration under 3 months, ophthalmopathy in the donors showed moderate-to-severe activity, CAS ≥3 and NOSPECS ≥4. Pregnant or lactating patients and those with other autoimmune diseases or uncontrolled infections were excluded. An approximately 10 ml volume of fresh peripheral blood provided the PBMCs. Study-wide results and caveats: A 13-signature model separated ophthalmopathy from stable hyperthyroidism, just under 90% sensitivity, 81.08% specificity.

The CDR3 sequence is 14 residues long. The ends were cut back, 7 bases at V and 2 bases at J, with 14 bases in the middle. RNA transcripts were the template, and TCR beta CDR3 regions were amplified from them. HTBI-primed RT-PCR formed the first round, and a multiplex PCR formed the second. Each CDR3 protein gets one entry after TCRdb re-called the multiplex PCR reads with MiXCR. The profile shows over 450,000 distinct CDR3 sequences, 13% to 15% of them singletons. A word on this clonotype: No antigen is known for it.

This receptor was obtained from a woman aged 25 to 39 with Graves' ophthalmopathy. This chain links TRBV12-3 or TRBV12-4 with TRBJ1-2, with D maybe TRBD1 (5 bases). The sequencing input was blood. The CDR3 loop reads CASTDTGPNYGYTF. The CDR3, as DNA: TGTGCCAGCACCGACACAGGACCGAACTATGGCTACACCTTC.